The 5 T cell receptor beta chains below were found in one sample sequenced in a study of blood T cell repertoires in COVID-19. TCRdb's table, derived via immunoSEQ multiplex PCR, lists solely in-frame clones and lacks some. This sample has about 200,000 clones, with 75% to 90% found just once. Sequencing was performed on peripheral blood. The receptors were gathered from a man aged 35-49 years with acute or convalescent COVID-19.

This chain joins TRBV6-5 and TRBJ2-7; 8 positions agree with TRBD1. V lost 7 bases to trimming and J lost 1 base; unmatched junction nucleotides: 9. The germline V gene has CDR1 MNHEY and CDR2 SVGAGI. The CDR3 totals 15 residues. CDR3: CASITDRDISYEQYF. The CDR3 coding sequence is TGTGCCAGCATTACGGACAGGGACATATCCTACGAGCAGTACTTC.

The chain uses TRBV19 and TRBJ2-2; 13 nucleotides line up with TRBD2. CDR1 and CDR2 (germline): LNHDA, SQIVND (reference sequence). V shed 6 bases, J shed 6 bases, and the junction held 4 bases outside the gene matches. The length of the CDR3 is 15 residues. The CDR3 nucleotides are TGTGCCAGTAGAACTAGCGGGAGGGTATCCGGGGAGCTGTTTTTT. Translating it yields CASRTSGRVSGELFF.

The chain is built from TRBV30 and TRBJ1-6; D remains unclear. The V gene lost 3 bases and the J gene lost 0 bases, with 9 bases spanning the gap. The CDR3 has 15 amino acids. Germline CDR1 GTSNPN, CDR2 SVGIG (reference sequence). CDR3: CAWRSQSSYNSPLHF. The CDR3 nucleotides read TGTGCCTGGAGGTCACAGAGCTCCTATAATTCACCCCTCCACTTT.

The chain uses TRBV6-2 or TRBV6-3 and TRBJ2-5; D is unresolved. Trimming took off 0 bases at V and 5 bases at J, with 13 bases between the two ends. The germline gives CDR1 MNHEY, CDR2 SVGEGT. This CDR3 is 15 amino acids long. The CDR3 DNA is TGTGCCAGCAGTTACTCTAGCACTTCCCCGGAGACCCAGTACTTC. The encoded protein is CASSYSSTSPETQYF.

The chain couples TRBV7-6 to TRBJ2-7, with D possibly being TRBD1 (6 bases). V lost 3 bases, J lost 2 bases, and 14 bases lay in between. Germline V lookup: CDR1 SGHVS, CDR2 FNYEAQ. This CDR3 spans 15 amino acids. The CDR3 DNA is TGTGCCAGCAGCTTGGGGGCAGGGAAGACCTACGAGCAGTACTTC. Residues: CASSLGAGKTYEQYF.